This entry concerns a single TCR beta chain. Data came from immunoSEQ multiplex PCR; TCRdb stores just in-frame clones and leaves some out. The sample lists approximately 25,000 clones; 84% were seen once. The sample originates from a study of PD-1 blockade in classical Hodgkin lymphoma. Study context: The study gave patients nivolumab 3 mg/kg intravenously every 2 weeks.

Brentuximab vedotin exposure varied among the patients, all of whom had relapsed after autologous stem cell transplantation. Negative selection with magnetic separation was used to purify CD4+ T cells from thawed PBMCs. Germline V gene data show CDR1 as SGHAT and CDR2 as FQNNGV. V lost 0 bases and J lost 7, with 7 bases in between. There are 13 residues in the CDR3. This clonotype was sampled from a human donor with classical Hodgkin lymphoma. The sequences come from CD4+ T cells from blood, collected at baseline. The chain combines TRBV11-2 with TRBJ1-5; D gene uncertain. CDR3 bases: TGTGCCAGCAGCTTAGATTTAGGGCAGCCCCAGCATTTT. It translates to CASSLDLGQPQHF.